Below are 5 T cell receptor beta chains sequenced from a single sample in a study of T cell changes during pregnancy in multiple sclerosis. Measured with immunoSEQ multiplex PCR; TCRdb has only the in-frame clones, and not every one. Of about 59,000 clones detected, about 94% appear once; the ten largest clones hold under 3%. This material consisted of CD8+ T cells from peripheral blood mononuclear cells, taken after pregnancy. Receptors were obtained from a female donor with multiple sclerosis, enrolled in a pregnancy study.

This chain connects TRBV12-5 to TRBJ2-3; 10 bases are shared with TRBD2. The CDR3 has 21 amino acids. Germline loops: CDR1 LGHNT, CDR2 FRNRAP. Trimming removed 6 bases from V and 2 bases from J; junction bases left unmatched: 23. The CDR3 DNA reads TGTGCTAGTGGCATTCCTCCGGGACAGACTAGGACTAGCGGTATCACAGATACGCAGTATTTT. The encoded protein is CASGIPPGQTRTSGITDTQYF.

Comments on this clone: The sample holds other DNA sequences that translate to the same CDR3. The CDR3, as DNA: TGTGCCAGCAGCTCGACAGGGTACACTGAAGCTTTCTTT. Translated: CASSSTGYTEAFF. This chain uses TRBV7-9 with TRBJ1-1, with 7 bases matching TRBD1. Trimming took 4 bases from V and 3 from J; bases not matched to a gene: 2. From germline, CDR1 is SEHNR and CDR2 FQNEAQ (reference sequence). The CDR3 extends over 13 amino acids.

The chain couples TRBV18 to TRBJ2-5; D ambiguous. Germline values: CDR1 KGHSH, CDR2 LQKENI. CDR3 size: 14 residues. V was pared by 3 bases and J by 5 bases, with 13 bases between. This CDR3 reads CASSPGLSPETQYF. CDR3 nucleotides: TGTGCCAGCTCACCTGGGCTATCTCCGGAGACCCAGTACTTC.

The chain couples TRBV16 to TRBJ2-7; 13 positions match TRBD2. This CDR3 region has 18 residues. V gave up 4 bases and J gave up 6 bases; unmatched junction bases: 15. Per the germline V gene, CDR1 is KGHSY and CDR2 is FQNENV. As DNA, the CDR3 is TGTGCCAGCAGCCGGATAGTGGGAACTAGCGGGAGGGGAGCCGAGCAGTACTTC. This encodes CASSRIVGTSGRGAEQYF.

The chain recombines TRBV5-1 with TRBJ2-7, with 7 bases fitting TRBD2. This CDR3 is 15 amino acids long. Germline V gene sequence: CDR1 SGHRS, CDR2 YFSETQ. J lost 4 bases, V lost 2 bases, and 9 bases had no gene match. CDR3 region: CASSLQGGSGYEQYF. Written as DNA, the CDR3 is TGCGCCAGCAGCTTACAAGGCGGGAGCGGGTACGAGCAGTACTTC.